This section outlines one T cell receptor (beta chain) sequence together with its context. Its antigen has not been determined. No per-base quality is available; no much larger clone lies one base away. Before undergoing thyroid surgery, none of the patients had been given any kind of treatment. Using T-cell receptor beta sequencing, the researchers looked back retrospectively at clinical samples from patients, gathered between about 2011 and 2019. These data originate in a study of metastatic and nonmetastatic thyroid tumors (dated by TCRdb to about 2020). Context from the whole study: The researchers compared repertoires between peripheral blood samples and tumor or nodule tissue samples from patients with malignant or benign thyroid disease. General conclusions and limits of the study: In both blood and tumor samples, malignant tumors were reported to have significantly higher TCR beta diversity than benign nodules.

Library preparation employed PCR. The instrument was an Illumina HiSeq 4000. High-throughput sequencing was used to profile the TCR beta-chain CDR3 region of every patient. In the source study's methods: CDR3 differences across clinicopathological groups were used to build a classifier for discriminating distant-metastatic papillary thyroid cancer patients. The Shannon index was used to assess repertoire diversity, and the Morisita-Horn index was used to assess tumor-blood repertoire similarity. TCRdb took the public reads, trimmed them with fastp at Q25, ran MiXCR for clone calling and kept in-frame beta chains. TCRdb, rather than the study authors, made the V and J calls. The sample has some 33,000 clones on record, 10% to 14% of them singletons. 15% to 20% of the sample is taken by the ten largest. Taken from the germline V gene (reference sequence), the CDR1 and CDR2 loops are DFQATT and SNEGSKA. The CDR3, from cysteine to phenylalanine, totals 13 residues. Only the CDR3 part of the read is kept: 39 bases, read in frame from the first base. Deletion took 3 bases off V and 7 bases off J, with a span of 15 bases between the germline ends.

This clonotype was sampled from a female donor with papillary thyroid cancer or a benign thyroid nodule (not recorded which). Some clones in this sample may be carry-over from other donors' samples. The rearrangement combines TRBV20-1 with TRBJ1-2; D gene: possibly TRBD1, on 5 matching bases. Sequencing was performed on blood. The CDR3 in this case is CSARGRGSFGYTF. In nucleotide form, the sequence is TGCAGTGCTAGGGGGCGGGGGAGTTTTGGCTACACCTTC.